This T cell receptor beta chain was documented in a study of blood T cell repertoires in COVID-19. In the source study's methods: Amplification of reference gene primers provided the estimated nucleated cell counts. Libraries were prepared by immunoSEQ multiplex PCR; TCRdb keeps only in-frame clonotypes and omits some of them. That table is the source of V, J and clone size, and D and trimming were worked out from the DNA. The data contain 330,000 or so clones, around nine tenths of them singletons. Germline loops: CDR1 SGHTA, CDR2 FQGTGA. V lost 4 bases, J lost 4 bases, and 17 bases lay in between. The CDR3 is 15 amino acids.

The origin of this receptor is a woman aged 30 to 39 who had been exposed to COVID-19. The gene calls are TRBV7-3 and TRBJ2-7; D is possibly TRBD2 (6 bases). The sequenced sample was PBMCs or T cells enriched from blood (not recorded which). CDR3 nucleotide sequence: TGTGCCAGCAGCTCGGGACCGGGACTCCAATACGAGCAGTACTTC. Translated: CASSSGPGLQYEQYF.